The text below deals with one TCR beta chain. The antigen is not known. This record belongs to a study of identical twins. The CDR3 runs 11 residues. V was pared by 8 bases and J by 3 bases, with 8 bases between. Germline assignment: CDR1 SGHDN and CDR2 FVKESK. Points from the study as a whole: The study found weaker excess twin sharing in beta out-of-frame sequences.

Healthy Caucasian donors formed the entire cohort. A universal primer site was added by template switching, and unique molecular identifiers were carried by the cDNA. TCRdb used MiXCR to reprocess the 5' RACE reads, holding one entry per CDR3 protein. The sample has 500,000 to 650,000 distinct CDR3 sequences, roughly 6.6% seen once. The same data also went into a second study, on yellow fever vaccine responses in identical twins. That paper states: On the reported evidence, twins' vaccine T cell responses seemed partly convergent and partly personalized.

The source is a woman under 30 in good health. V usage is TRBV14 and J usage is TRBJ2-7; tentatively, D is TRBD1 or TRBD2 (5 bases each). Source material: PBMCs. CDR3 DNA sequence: TGTGCCAGCGGGACGGTCTACGAGCAGTACGTC. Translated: CASGTVYEQYV.